This TCR beta chain derives from a study of T cells in Graves' hyperthyroidism and ophthalmopathy. Study information: Peripheral blood was secured at the point of initial diagnosis, before any treatment.

The PBMCs were taken from around 9.1 ml of fresh peripheral blood. This clonotype was counted at least ten times. The CDR3 has 15 residues. Trimming removed 3 bases from V and 2 bases from J, with 14 bases in between. TCR beta CDR3 regions were amplified from RNA. TCR CDR3 underwent first-round RT-PCR with the HTBI primer set. From the multiplex PCR reads, TCRdb called clonotypes with MiXCR, one entry per CDR3 protein. Of nearly 600,000 distinct CDR3 sequences listed, 14% are singletons. What was sequenced was blood. This sequence originates from a woman under 30 with Graves' ophthalmopathy. This chain joins TRBV12-3 or TRBV12-4 and TRBJ2-7; D is undetermined. CDR3 loop: CASSFWPRGPYEQYF. CDR3 coding DNA: TGTGCCAGCAGTTTTTGGCCTCGTGGGCCCTACGAGCAGTACTTC.